Detailed here is one T cell receptor (beta chain). Its antigen target is currently unknown. Base qualities are missing; no much larger clone stands one base away. The library relied on PCR. The reads were generated on a NextSeq 500. TCRdb trimmed the raw reads at Q25, called clones with MiXCR and kept productive beta chains. Identical CDR3 proteins give one entry, which carries the most common genes and DNA. Across this sample there are some 10,000 distinct CDR3 sequences, with approximately 28% seen only once. The ten top clones hold around 9.1% of the sample. V is cut back by 0 bases and J by 3 bases, with 3 bases in the junction unmatched. CDR3 length: 14 amino acids, cysteine to phenylalanine. The DNA shown is the 42-base CDR3, in frame from base 1. Via the germline V gene, CDR1 is SGHRS and CDR2 YFSETQ. This record comes from a study of immune characterization of retroperitoneal liposarcoma (dated by TCRdb to the late 2010s).

Material: tumor tissue. The receptor chain draws on TRBV5-1 and TRBJ2-7; 7 of the junction bases match TRBD2. This TCR was sampled from a male donor with retroperitoneal liposarcoma. The CDR3 region: CASSLEGGGYEQYF. The base sequence is TGCGCCAGCAGCTTGGAAGGCGGGGGCTACGAGCAGTACTTC. When the CDR3 is completed using the reference TRBV5-1 and TRBJ2-7 genes on either side, the full variable domain is KAGVTQTPRYLIKTRGQQVTLSCSPISGHRSVSWYQQTPGQGLQFLFEYFSETQRNKGNFPGRFSGRQFSNSRSEMNVSTLELGDSALYLCASSLEGGGYEQYFGPGTRLTVT.